The 28 T cell receptor beta chains below all came from one sample that was sequenced in a study of vaccination effects on CD4 cells after COVID-19. Expansion with viral peptide pools was applied to antigen-specific CD4+ T cells by the ViraFEST assay prior to sequencing. On day 10 of culture, CD4+ T cells were separated out. Each participant received a vaccine that was either BNT162b2 or mRNA-1273, given as two doses. TCRdb's copy holds only in-frame clones and misses some; the assay was immunoSEQ multiplex PCR. The repertoire holds 15,000 or so clones, with more than 75% as singletons. No antigen has been identified for these receptors. This material consisted of CD4+ T cells from PBMCs cultured with HCoV-NL63 spike peptides, taken after COVID-19 vaccination. The receptor set was obtained from a human donor who received a COVID-19 vaccine.

The genes are TRBV3-1 (or the pseudogene TRBV3-2) and TRBJ1-5; TRBD1 matches 9 bases. The CDR3 contains 13 residues. Trimming at V came to 5 bases and at J to 5 bases, leaving 1 base not matched to a gene. Germline V CDR1 and CDR2: LGHDT, YNNKEL (reference sequence). CDR3 coding DNA: TGTGCCAGCAGCTGGACAGGGGATCAGCCCCAGCATTTT. As protein: CASSWTGDQPQHF.

The V call is TRBV6-5, the J call TRBJ1-1; tentative D call: TRBD1 (5 bases). The CDR3 spans 14 residues. V gave up 0 bases and J gave up 11 bases, with 16 bases separating them. Germline V gene lookup returns CDR1 MNHEY and CDR2 SVGAGI. CDR3 protein: CASSYSSLGGSAFF. Written as DNA, the CDR3 is TGTGCCAGCAGTTACTCCTCTCTGGGGGGATCGGCTTTCTTT.

In its sample, this clone was seen a few times. This chain uses TRBV5-6 with TRBJ2-7; 9 bases align to TRBD1. This CDR3 spans 18 amino acids. V was clipped by 2 bases and J by 3 bases; unmatched bases: 15. Germline values: CDR1 SGHDT, CDR2 YYEEEE. This CDR3 reads CASSLSPGQGNFVYEQYF. The CDR3 region has the DNA TGTGCCAGCAGCTTATCACCGGGACAGGGAAATTTCGTCTACGAGCAGTACTTC.

The chain uses TRBV30 and TRBJ2-6, with D maybe TRBD2 (5 bases). Germline lookup yields CDR1 GTSNPN and CDR2 SVGIG (reference sequence). CDR3 length equals 14 residues. The V end was cut by 4 bases, the J end by 2 bases, with 9 bases between. The CDR3 DNA sequence: TGTGCCTGGAAAGCCGGGGCTGGGGCCAACGTCCTGACTTTC. Amino acids: CAWKAGAGANVLTF.

The rearrangement uses TRBV7-9 and TRBJ1-1, with D uncertain. Germline V gene lookup returns CDR1 SEHNR and CDR2 FQNEAQ (reference sequence). The CDR3 runs to 14 residues. The V end was cut by 1 base, the J end by 1 base, with 7 bases between. In DNA form, the CDR3 reads TGTGCCAGCAGCTTAGGGTCCGGGAACACTGAAGCTTTCTTT. Amino acids: CASSLGSGNTEAFF.

This clone was observed a handful of times. The chain has TRBV27 and TRBJ1-5; D gene unclear. Trimming pared 2 bases from V and 4 bases from J, leaving 9 bases between. The germline V gene has CDR1 MNHEY and CDR2 SMNVEV (reference sequence). The CDR3 has 14 residues. In nucleotides, the CDR3 is TGTGCCAGCAGTTTAGGCTGGGCTAATCAGCCCCAGCATTTT. Protein product: CASSLGWANQPQHF.

The chain couples TRBV19 to TRBJ2-4; 11 bases are a match to TRBD2. Germline V lookup: CDR1 LNHDA, CDR2 SQIVND (reference sequence). Trimming removed 3 bases from V and 4 bases from J; junction bases left unmatched: 5. CDR3 size: 16 residues. CDR3 nucleotide sequence: TGTGCCAGTAGTATGGGACTAGCGGACTCTAAAAACATTCAGTACTTC. This sequence encodes CASSMGLADSKNIQYF.

This sequence joins TRBV6-5 and TRBJ2-7; D may correspond to TRBD1 or TRBD2 (6 bases each). This CDR3 region has 13 residues. Germline CDR1 MNHEY, CDR2 SVGAGI. Deletions cut 6 bases from V and 0 bases from J, with 9 bases between. CDR3 nucleotide sequence: TGTGCCAGCAGGCCGGGGGCCTCCTACGAGCAGTACTTC. This codes for CASRPGASYEQYF.

This sequence joins TRBV6-1 and TRBJ2-2; no reliable D call. Germline lookup yields CDR1 MNHNS and CDR2 SASEGT. This CDR3 spans 13 amino acids. V was trimmed by 2 bases and J by 4 bases, leaving 5 bases between them. The CDR3 region is CASSEIGTGELFF. CDR3 bases: TGTGCCAGCAGTGAAATTGGCACCGGGGAGCTGTTTTTT.

The chain uses TRBV11-2 and TRBJ1-2; tentatively, D is TRBD1 (5 bases). The germline V gene encodes CDR1 SGHAT and CDR2 FQNNGV. The CDR3 has 14 amino acids. The V end was cut by 1 base, the J end by 2 bases, with 8 bases between. The CDR3 DNA is TGTGCCAGCAGCTTAGGAGGGGCCAACTATGGCTACACCTTC. It yields the protein CASSLGGANYGYTF.

V gene TRBV7-9 combines with J gene TRBJ2-3, with D perhaps TRBD2 (5 bases). In germline, CDR1 is SEHNR, CDR2 FQNEAQ (reference sequence). The CDR3 extends over 15 amino acids. The germline V and J ends were trimmed by 7 bases and 0 bases, with 14 bases remaining between them. Here the CDR3 DNA reads TGTGCCAGCATGGAGCGGCCGACTAGCACAGATACGCAGTATTTT. Amino acid sequence: CASMERPTSTDTQYF.

This chain uses TRBV7-8 with TRBJ2-5; 7 bases agree with TRBD2. J was trimmed by 5 bases and V by 3 bases; bases with no gene match: 0. This CDR3 is built from 12 residues. The germline gives CDR1 SGHVS, CDR2 FQNEAQ. The CDR3 protein is CASSFGGETQYF. CDR3 DNA: TGTGCCAGCAGCTTCGGGGGGGAGACCCAGTACTTC.

This clone has just a few counts. The J gene is TRBJ1-5, the V gene TRBV10-3; 7 bases are shared with TRBD1. The CDR3 has 12 residues. Looked up from germline, CDR1 is ENHRY and CDR2 is SYGVKD. The junction had 7 bases not matched to a gene; V was cut back by 10 bases and J by 7 bases. CDR3 in DNA: TGTGCCACCAAAAACAGGGGACAGCCCCAGCATTTT. It codes for CATKNRGQPQHF.

The chain recombines TRBV5-1 with TRBJ1-4, with TRBD1 matching over 8 bases. The CDR3 is made up of 14 amino acids. V was clipped by 5 bases and J by 8 bases; unmatched bases: 8. CDR1 and CDR2 (germline): SGHRS, YFSETQ. This CDR3 reads CASRPGGAGEKLFF. The CDR3 nucleotides read TGCGCCAGCAGGCCAGGGGGCGCAGGGGAAAAACTGTTTTTT.

The J gene is TRBJ1-2, the V gene TRBV4-1, with a possible D match to TRBD1 (5 bases). The CDR3 runs to 15 residues. Trimming left V 4 bases short and J 2 bases short, with 14 bases between. Germline CDR1 MGHRA, CDR2 YSYEKL. CDR3 sequence reads: CASSLRGTDNYGYTF. CDR3 DNA: TGCGCCAGCAGCCTACGGGGGACGGACAACTATGGCTACACCTTC.

This CDR3 is CASSWTSGSQETQYF. CDR3 in DNA: TGTGCCAGTAGCTGGACTAGCGGGAGCCAAGAGACCCAGTACTTC. V and J are TRBV19 and TRBJ2-5; TRBD2 matches at 13 bases. From germline, CDR1 is LNHDA and CDR2 SQIVND (reference sequence). The CDR3 spans 15 residues. V was pared by 6 bases and J by 1 base, with 2 bases of the junction left unmatched.

The rearrangement uses TRBV4-2 and TRBJ1-2, with a tentative D call TRBD1 (5 bases). Trimming took off 4 bases at V and 5 bases at J, with 14 bases between the two ends. The CDR3 is made up of 14 amino acids. Germline V lookup: CDR1 LGHNA, CDR2 YNFKEQ. CDR3 sequence: CASSPLRQGYGYTF. The CDR3 DNA sequence: TGTGCCAGCAGCCCCCTTCGGCAGGGTTATGGCTACACCTTC.

This clone was found a few times. The chain links TRBV7-6 to TRBJ1-5, with D unclear. Germline CDR1 SGHVS, CDR2 FNYEAQ. The V and J ends lost 5 bases and 0 bases respectively, with 11 bases between them. The CDR3 has 15 amino acids. As DNA, the CDR3 is TGTGCCAGCAGCCGACCGCTTTATAGCAATCAGCCCCAGCATTTT. This gives the protein CASSRPLYSNQPQHF.

This clone was detected only a few times. V gene TRBV28 combines with J gene TRBJ1-3; D remains unclear. The germline V gene encodes CDR1 MDHEN and CDR2 SYDVKM. Trimming took off 5 bases at V and 0 bases at J, with 8 bases between the two ends. This CDR3 is built from 14 residues. CDR3: CASSQSSSGNTIYF. For the CDR3, the DNA is TGTGCCAGCAGTCAGTCTAGCTCTGGAAACACCATATATTTT.

The gene calls are TRBV6-5 and TRBJ1-6; D gene ambiguous. The V end lost 2 bases, the J end lost 7 bases, and 9 bases lay between the germline ends. The length of the CDR3 is 14 residues. CDR1 and CDR2 from the germline V gene are MNHEY and SVGAGI. CDR3 DNA: TGTGCCAGCAGTTACAGAGACGGAAATTCACCCCTCCACTTT. Protein: CASSYRDGNSPLHF.

V usage is TRBV6-5 and J usage is TRBJ1-1; D gene unclear. The CDR3 has 12 amino acids. Per germline, CDR1 MNHEY and CDR2 SVGAGI. The ends were cut back, 0 bases at V and 11 bases at J, with 10 bases in the middle. The CDR3 coding sequence is TGTGCCAGCAGTTACTCGGGCCGGGGTGCTTTCTTT. As protein: CASSYSGRGAFF.

This clone was counted once. The V and J genes are TRBV20-1 and TRBJ1-1; 8 nucleotides align to TRBD1. The CDR3 consists of 11 residues. CDR1 is DFQATT, CDR2 SNEGSKA, per germline (reference sequence). V was pared by 6 bases and J by 7 bases, with 4 bases of the junction left unmatched. CDR3 nucleotide sequence: TGCAGTGCCCCAGACAGGGGTGAAGCTTTCTTT. This translates into CSAPDRGEAFF.

This clone was seen just once. The rearrangement uses TRBV21-1 and TRBJ1-1. TRBV21-1 is shown as a pseudogene. This CDR3 is 16 amino acids long. This CDR3 reads CASSTFPGLENTEAFF. For the CDR3, the DNA is TGTGCCAGCAGCACATTTCCGGGACTTGAGAACACTGAAGCTTTCTTT.

CDR3 nucleotide sequence: TGTGCCAGCAGCGCCCGACAGGGGGTGCGGGAAAAACTGTTTTTT. Translating gives CASSARQGVREKLFF. The chain joins TRBV7-2 to TRBJ1-4; 9 positions agree with TRBD1. The CDR3 spans 15 residues. The germline gives CDR1 SGHTA, CDR2 FQGNSA. V trimming: 5 bases; J trimming: 8 bases; junction bases outside the gene matches: 9. Combining the CDR3 with reference TRBV7-2 and TRBJ1-4 gives the whole variable domain GAGVSQSPSNKVTEKGKDVELRCDPISGHTALYWYRQSLGQGLEFLIYFQGNSAPDKSGLPSDRFSAERTGGSVSTLTIQRTQQEDSAVYLCASSARQGVREKLFFGSGTQLSVL.

V gene TRBV6-1 combines with J gene TRBJ1-2; D gene uncertain. The ends were cut back, 3 bases at V and 2 bases at J, with 10 bases in the middle. The CDR3 is 14 amino acids. Germline V CDR1 and CDR2: MNHNS, SASEGT. In DNA, the CDR3 is TGTGCCAGCAGTGATTACGGGAGCAACTATGGCTACACCTTC. The encoded protein is CASSDYGSNYGYTF.

V and J are TRBV3-1 (or the pseudogene TRBV3-2) and TRBJ1-6, with 10 bases that match TRBD1. The CDR3 runs 16 residues. V lost 4 bases and J lost 9; bases outside the gene matches: 9. Germline V CDR1 and CDR2: LGHDT, YNNKEL (reference sequence). CDR3 coding DNA: TGTGCCAGCAGCCGCCGAGGGACAGGGGATTCTTCACCCCTCCACTTT. The encoded protein is CASSRRGTGDSSPLHF.

The J gene is TRBJ1-4, the V gene TRBV6-5, with 10 bases identical to TRBD1. This CDR3 contains 14 residues. V gave up 6 bases and J gave up 5 bases; unmatched junction bases: 3. From germline, CDR1 is MNHEY and CDR2 SVGAGI. The CDR3: CASRLGQGNEKLFF. In DNA, the CDR3 is TGTGCCAGCAGACTGGGACAGGGGAATGAAAAACTGTTTTTT.

The gene calls are TRBV4-2 and TRBJ1-2, with D uncertain. The CDR3 consists of 11 residues. The germline CDR1 and CDR2 sequences are LGHNA and YNFKEQ. V lost 0 bases to trimming and J lost 7 bases, with 3 bases between them. CDR3 nucleotide sequence: TGTGCCAGCAGCCAAGATAGTGGCTACACCTTC. Encoded protein: CASSQDSGYTF.